This note documents a single T cell receptor (beta chain) sequence. This entry comes from a study of control samples from healthy donors and cancer patients. This table comes from immunoSEQ multiplex PCR, and its TCRdb copy is limited to in-frame clones, with some not included. This sample yields under 200,000 clones, of which roughly 93% are seen a single time; 4.1% belongs to the top ten. This CDR3 comprises 13 residues. Germline lookup yields CDR1 SGHDN and CDR2 FVKESK. V lost 0 bases and J 7 bases, leaving 9 bases between the germline ends. Sample: blood. The TCR was taken from a woman aged 55-69 years in good health. The rearrangement links TRBV14 to TRBJ1-2; no clear D. The CDR3 nucleotides are TGTGCCAGCAGCCAAGATGGTCCCCGTGGCTACACCTTC. This sequence encodes CASSQDGPRGYTF.